This T cell receptor (beta chain) comes out of a study of shared clonotypes between healthy human individuals. Study-wide results and limits: The small donor group covered limited genetic and exposure diversity. Rarefaction indicated that sorted-subset sequencing remained incomplete although depth was large.

The CDR3 contains 14 residues. Trimming removed 1 base from V and 6 bases from J, with 10 bases in between. From germline, CDR1 is MGHDK and CDR2 SYGVNS. Study processing details: ImmunoSEQ output lacked quality scores and full-length reads, limiting matched filtering. Here immunoSEQ multiplex PCR was the method, and the copy in TCRdb shows in-frame clones only, minus some. V, J and clone size were drawn from that table, and D and trimming were deduced from the DNA. The sample has 1.4 million or so clones, approximately 98.5% seen once. To note about this clone: The target antigen is unknown.

From CD4+ cells came CD45RA+ naive and CD45RA-negative memory subsets. The chain recombines TRBV25-1 with TRBJ1-5; D gene unclear. Sequenced input: naive CD4+ T cells sorted from blood. Described subset: CD45RA+ positively selected. The receptor was derived from a man younger than 40 in good health. The CDR3 region is CASSESPLGQPQHF. CDR3 in DNA: TGTGCCAGCAGTGAATCTCCCCTAGGTCAGCCCCAGCATTTT.